This T cell receptor (beta chain) originates from a study of T cells in Graves' hyperthyroidism and ophthalmopathy. TCR beta CDR3 region amplification was performed from RNA transcripts. First-round RT-PCR with HTBI primers amplified the TCR CDR3 region. TCRdb re-called the multiplex PCR reads through MiXCR, storing one row per CDR3 protein. The sample contains 300,000 to 400,000 distinct CDR3 sequences, approximately 18% of which appear only once. This clonotype was counted at least ten times. Germline CDR1 and CDR2: SGHAT and FQNNGV. Between the trimmed V and J ends, which lost 5 bases and 0 bases, there was a span of 12 bases. The CDR3 sequence is 15 residues long.

The genes are TRBV11-2 and TRBJ2-3; weak D call: TRBD2 (6 bases). The clonotype was recovered from a woman in her fifties or sixties with Graves' hyperthyroidism. The sequenced material came from blood. The CDR3: CASSPRGKSTDTQYF. DNA for the CDR3: TGTGCCAGCAGCCCCCGCGGGAAGAGCACAGATACGCAGTATTTT. The whole variable domain, remainder taken from reference TRBV11-2 and TRBJ2-3, is EAGVAQSPRYKIIEKRQSVAFWCNPISGHATLYWYQQILGQGPKLLIQFQNNGVVDDSQLPKDRFSAERLKGVDSTLKIQPAKLEDSAVYLCASSPRGKSTDTQYFGPGTRLTVL.